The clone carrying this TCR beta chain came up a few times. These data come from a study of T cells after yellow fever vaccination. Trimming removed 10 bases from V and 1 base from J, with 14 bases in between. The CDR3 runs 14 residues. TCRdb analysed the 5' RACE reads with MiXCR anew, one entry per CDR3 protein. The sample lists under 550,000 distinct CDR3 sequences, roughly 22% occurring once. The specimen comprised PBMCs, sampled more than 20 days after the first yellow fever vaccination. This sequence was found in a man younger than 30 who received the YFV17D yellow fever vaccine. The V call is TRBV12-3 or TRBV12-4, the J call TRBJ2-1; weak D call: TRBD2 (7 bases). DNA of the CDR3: TGTGCCACCCGGGGGGCCCCGTCCTACAATGAGCAGTTCTTC. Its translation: CATRGAPSYNEQFF.